The T cell receptor beta chain described here comes from a study of T cells after yellow fever vaccination. General study findings and limits: Abundant bulk-derived clonotypes could contaminate FACS-sorted repertoires. Most primary-vaccination clones recurred post-booster (roughly 96% CD4, more than 85% CD8).

This CDR3 has 14 residues. Trimming cost V 6 bases and J 8 bases, with 17 bases left between them. With respect to this clonotype: Its antigen is as yet unknown.

By 5'RACE template switching, TCR cDNA was produced, with a universal primer site and UMIs added in the process. TCRdb analysed the 5' RACE reads with MiXCR anew, one entry per CDR3 protein. The table includes 300,000 or so distinct CDR3 sequences, 10% to 15% detected once. The sample consisted of CD4+ T cells sorted from PBMCs, taken 45 days after the yellow fever booster vaccination. This TCR came from a man in his thirties or forties who received the YFV17D yellow fever vaccine. The V call is TRBV12-3 or TRBV12-4, the J call TRBJ2-1; D call uncertain. This CDR3 reads CASSPELSYYEQFF. DNA for the CDR3: TGTGCCAGCAGCCCTGAGCTCAGTTATTATGAGCAGTTCTTC.